The next 26 T cell receptor beta chains were all read from a single sample in a study of blood T cell repertoires in COVID-19. Sequencing was performed with immunoSEQ multiplex PCR; in TCRdb, only in-frame clones are kept and a portion is missing. The sample consists of hundreds of thousands of clones, 65% to 90% of them appearing once. Sequences were obtained from PBMCs or T cells enriched from blood (not recorded which). These receptors originate from a woman aged 30 to 39 who had been exposed to COVID-19.

There are a few counts of this clone. This chain joins TRBV5-1 and TRBJ1-4; the match to TRBD1 covers 7 bases. Germline CDR1 SGHRS, CDR2 YFSETQ. The CDR3 covers 16 residues. V dropped 4 bases and J dropped 2; count of bases not matched to a gene: 8. The CDR3 protein is CASSTGQLGTNEKLFF. The CDR3, as DNA: TGCGCCAGCAGCACGGGACAGCTAGGCACTAATGAAAAACTGTTTTTT.

This clone was found a few times. The genes are TRBV5-4 and TRBJ1-6; D is unresolved. Germline CDR1 is SGHNT and CDR2 is YYREEE (reference sequence). The CDR3 runs to 13 residues. The V end lost 2 bases, the J end lost 8 bases, and 8 bases lay between the germline ends. The chain's CDR3 is CASSFEGYSPLHF. In DNA, the CDR3 is TGTGCCAGCAGCTTCGAGGGTTATTCACCCCTCCACTTT. Full variable domain (rest looked up from reference TRBV5-4 and TRBJ1-6): ETGVTQSPTHLIKTRGQQVTLRCSSQSGHNTVSWYQQALGQGPQFIFQYYREEENGRGNFPPRFSGLQFPNYSSELNVNALELDDSALYLCASSFEGYSPLHFGNGTRLTVT.

The V and J genes are TRBV9 and TRBJ2-7; D may be TRBD2 (7 bases). Germline V lookup: CDR1 SGDLS, CDR2 YYNGEE. This CDR3 is 16 amino acids long. V was clipped by 0 bases and J by 2 bases, with 15 bases between them. CDR3 loop: CASSVEGGAQTYEQYF. CDR3 in DNA: TGTGCCAGCAGCGTAGAGGGGGGGGCGCAGACCTACGAGCAGTACTTC. The full variable domain, completed using reference TRBV9 and TRBJ2-7, is DSGVTQTPKHLITATGQRVTLRCSPRSGDLSVYWYQQSLDQGLQFLIQYYNGEERAKGNILERFSAQQFPDLHSELNLSSLELGDSALYFCASSVEGGAQTYEQYFGPGTRLTVT.

J is TRBJ2-3 and V is TRBV5-1; 8 bases fit TRBD2. The CDR3 runs 18 residues. In germline, CDR1 is SGHRS, CDR2 YFSETQ. V lost 4 bases to trimming and J lost 2 bases; unmatched junction nucleotides: 15. The DNA of the CDR3 is TGCGCCAGCAGCCAAATTTTAACGCGGGGGGTTTACACAGATACGCAGTATTTT. Translating gives CASSQILTRGVYTDTQYF. Complete variable domain (other parts from reference TRBV5-1 and TRBJ2-3): KAGVTQTPRYLIKTRGQQVTLSCSPISGHRSVSWYQQTPGQGLQFLFEYFSETQRNKGNFPGRFSGRQFSNSRSEMNVSTLELGDSALYLCASSQILTRGVYTDTQYFGPGTRLTVL.

The chain employs TRBV7-6 and TRBJ2-5, with D possibly being TRBD2 (6 bases). There are 16 residues in the CDR3. Per the germline V gene, CDR1 is SGHVS and CDR2 is FNYEAQ. Trimming shortened V by 2 bases and J by 0 bases, and 13 bases separated the two germline ends. CDR3 in amino acids: CASSLKYGGNQETQYF. In DNA form, the CDR3 reads TGTGCCAGCAGCTTAAAGTATGGGGGGAACCAAGAGACCCAGTACTTC.

In regard to this clone: Other DNA sequences in this specimen translate into the identical CDR3. J is TRBJ2-7 and V is TRBV9, with 10 bases aligning to TRBD1. With 3 bases clipped from V and 5 bases from J, the junction kept 2 bases outside the gene matches. The CDR3 is 13 amino acids. Germline V gene sequence: CDR1 SGDLS, CDR2 YYNGEE. The chain's CDR3 is CASSEGTGDEQYF. The DNA of the CDR3 is TGTGCCAGCAGCGAGGGGACAGGGGACGAGCAGTACTTC.

The chain recombines TRBV7-2 with TRBJ2-1; 15 nucleotides agree with TRBD2. V was pared by 5 bases and J by 4 bases, with 9 bases of the junction left unmatched. From germline, CDR1 is SGHTA and CDR2 FQGNSA. This CDR3 has 18 residues. For the CDR3, the DNA is TGTGCCAGCAGCCCGTGGGGACTAGCGGGGGGCGCTTACAATGAGCAGTTCTTC. It translates to CASSPWGLAGGAYNEQFF.

V usage is TRBV3-1 (or the pseudogene TRBV3-2) and J usage is TRBJ1-2; D not resolved. This CDR3 comprises 13 residues. V lost 4 bases and J lost 2, with 8 bases in between. CDR1 and CDR2 (germline): LGHDT, YNNKEL (reference sequence). The CDR3 sequence is CASSPEGNYGYTF. The CDR3 DNA reads TGTGCCAGCAGCCCGGAGGGAAACTATGGCTACACCTTC.

This chain uses TRBV5-1 with TRBJ2-7; tentative D call: TRBD1 (6 bases). The CDR3 is 14 residues long. The germline CDR1 and CDR2 sequences are SGHRS and YFSETQ. The V and J ends lost 0 bases and 2 bases respectively, with 9 bases between them. CDR3 sequence (DNA): TGCGCCAGCAGCTTGGCCCCAGGGGCCTACGAGCAGTACTTC. It is translated as CASSLAPGAYEQYF.

The sample holds a few counts of this clone. The rearrangement joins TRBV2 to TRBJ1-1; TRBD1 is a possible D gene (5 bases). The CDR3 loop spans 12 amino acids. V shed 6 bases and J shed 7 bases, with 12 bases lying between them. Per germline, CDR1 SNHLY and CDR2 FYNNEI. The CDR3 region is CASRTEGVEAFF. Written as DNA, the CDR3 is TGTGCCAGCAGGACAGAAGGGGTTGAAGCTTTCTTT.

Only one count was recorded for this clone. The V gene is TRBV5-4, the J gene TRBJ1-1; no reliable D call. V was cut by 1 base and J by 2 bases, with 6 bases left in between. Germline values: CDR1 SGHNT, CDR2 YYREEE (reference sequence). The CDR3 sequence is 13 residues long. CDR3 region: CASSLRDNTEAFF. DNA of the CDR3: TGTGCCAGCAGCTTGAGAGATAACACTGAAGCTTTCTTT.

V and J are TRBV5-4 and TRBJ2-7; possible D gene TRBD2, 5 bases. The germline V gene encodes CDR1 SGHNT and CDR2 YYREEE (reference sequence). The CDR3 contains 13 residues. V was trimmed by 2 bases and J by 2 bases, leaving 8 bases between them. CDR3 protein: CASSFGVAYEQYF. CDR3 DNA: TGTGCCAGCAGCTTCGGGGTTGCCTACGAGCAGTACTTC.

V gene TRBV10-2 combines with J gene TRBJ2-3, with a tentative D call TRBD1 (5 bases). Per germline, CDR1 WSHSY and CDR2 SAAADI. CDR3 length equals 12 residues. The ends were cut back, 8 bases at V and 0 bases at J, with 6 bases in the middle. The CDR3 region has the DNA TGCGCCAGCGGGGCAAGCACAGATACGCAGTATTTT. This translates into CASGASTDTQYF.

The V gene is TRBV24-1, the J gene TRBJ2-5; possibly TRBD1 for D (7 bases). The V and J ends lost 7 bases and 5 bases respectively, with 13 bases between them. Germline CDR1 reads KGHDR; CDR2 reads SFDVKD. CDR3 length equals 13 residues. CDR3 coding DNA: TGTGCCACCAGCGACAGGGCGGGGGAGACCCAGTACTTC. This sequence encodes CATSDRAGETQYF.

This clone was counted a few times. The V gene is TRBV9, the J gene TRBJ2-1; the D gene is possibly TRBD2 (6 bases). The CDR3 loop spans 17 amino acids. Germline V CDR1 and CDR2: SGDLS, YYNGEE. The germline V and J ends were trimmed by 0 bases and 8 bases, with 21 bases remaining between them. The CDR3, as DNA: TGTGCCAGCAGCGTAGTCGGGGGAGGAGCAGGGAAGTATGAGCAGTTCTTC. It yields the protein CASSVVGGGAGKYEQFF.

In this sample, this clone turned up once. The V gene is TRBV12-5, the J gene TRBJ1-1; D possibly corresponds to TRBD1 (5 bases). The V and J ends lost 5 bases and 2 bases respectively, with 12 bases between them. Germline CDR1 reads LGHNT; CDR2 reads FRNRAP. This CDR3 region has 14 residues. The DNA for the CDR3 is TGTGCTAGTGGTGCCAGGGCGGAAAACACTGAAGCTTTCTTT. Protein sequence: CASGARAENTEAFF.

The chain is built from TRBV6-5 and TRBJ1-2, with TRBD1 matching over 8 bases. V shed 1 base and J 7 bases; nucleotides not matched to a gene: 5. Germline lookup yields CDR1 MNHEY and CDR2 SVGAGI. The CDR3 totals 14 residues. CDR3 loop: CASSYYGTGGGYTF. CDR3 nucleotide sequence: TGTGCCAGCAGTTACTACGGGACAGGTGGTGGCTACACCTTC.

This chain uses TRBV5-1 with TRBJ1-2, with D possibly matching TRBD1 (6 bases). This CDR3 is 15 amino acids long. Trimming removed 1 base at V and 7 bases at J, with 17 bases between. In germline, CDR1 is SGHRS, CDR2 YFSETQ. DNA of the CDR3: TGCGCCAGCAGCTTGCGCGGGCCGGGGGGGGCTGGCTACACCTTC. This translates into CASSLRGPGGAGYTF.

The chain has TRBV25-1 and TRBJ2-1; TRBD2 agrees at 7 bases. The CDR3 covers 14 residues. The germline gives CDR1 MGHDK, CDR2 SYGVNS. Trimming at V came to 3 bases and at J to 8 bases, leaving 7 bases not matched to a gene. The CDR3 DNA reads TGTGCCAGCAGTGAGTCCCCTAGCGGCCATGAGCAGTTCTTC. Translated: CASSESPSGHEQFF.

This clone appeared a few times. The chain is built from TRBV18 and TRBJ1-3; tentative D call: TRBD1 (5 bases). The CDR3 contains 15 residues. V dropped 2 bases and J dropped 0 bases, with 8 bases sitting between them. Germline V gives CDR1 KGHSH, CDR2 LQKENI. The CDR3 nucleotides read TGTGCCAGCTCACCATTAGGGGTCTCTGGAAACACCATATATTTT. It is translated as CASSPLGVSGNTIYF. Combining the CDR3 with reference TRBV18 and TRBJ1-3 gives the whole variable domain NAGVMQNPRHLVRRRGQEARLRCSPMKGHSHVYWYRQLPEEGLKFMVYLQKENIIDESGMPKERFSAEFPKEGPSILRIQQVVRGDSAAYFCASSPLGVSGNTIYFGEGSWLTVV.

The genes are TRBV30 and TRBJ1-2; possible D gene TRBD1, 5 bases. V lost 0 bases to trimming and J lost 8 bases, with 10 bases between them. In germline, CDR1 is GTSNPN, CDR2 SVGIG (reference sequence). The CDR3 has 12 residues. CDR3 nucleotide sequence: TGTGCCTGGAGTGTGGGGCAGGAGGGCTACACCTTC. Translating gives CAWSVGQEGYTF.

The sample holds one count of this clone. V gene TRBV4-1 combines with J gene TRBJ2-2; D remains unclear. This CDR3 has 14 residues. The V gene's germline CDR1 is MGHRA and CDR2 YSYEKL. Trimming took 2 bases from V and 6 from J, leaving 10 bases between them. This CDR3 is CASSQIDLAGELFF. CDR3 bases: TGCGCCAGCAGCCAAATAGATCTCGCCGGGGAGCTGTTTTTT.

This clone turned up a few times. The V and J genes are TRBV12-3 or TRBV12-4 and TRBJ1-4; D not certain. CDR3 length equals 12 residues. V lost 5 bases and J 7 bases, leaving 8 bases between the germline ends. CDR3 DNA sequence: TGTGCCAGCAGTCGAGGTACTGAAAAACTGTTTTTT. This gives the protein CASSRGTEKLFF.

The chain uses TRBV30 and TRBJ1-5; unclear D gene. The V gene's germline CDR1 is GTSNPN and CDR2 SVGIG (reference sequence). V was cut by 7 bases and J by 0 bases, with 16 bases left in between. The CDR3 runs to 15 residues. In DNA, the CDR3 is TGTGCCTTTGGTGCCGGAGTTATTAGCAATCAGCCCCAGCATTTT. Residues: CAFGAGVISNQPQHF.

The rearrangement uses TRBV12-5 and TRBJ1-1, with TRBD1 as a possible D gene (5 bases). Germline V lookup: CDR1 LGHNT, CDR2 FRNRAP. This CDR3 contains 15 residues. V was shortened by 0 bases and J by 5 bases, with 13 bases between the two germline ends. CDR3 coding DNA: TGTGCTAGTGGTTTGGTTCTCCAGGGCTGGACTGAAGCTTTCTTT. This encodes CASGLVLQGWTEAFF.

This clone was seen only a few times. The junction does not match germline at one end; this may be a read error. V is TRBV11-2 and J is TRBJ1-5; D unclear. CDR1 and CDR2 from the germline V gene are SGHAT and FQNNGV. This CDR3 region has 8 residues. CDR3 DNA: TGTGCCATCCCACTGTTCGATTTT. Translated, it gives CAIPLFDF.